Presented here are 10 T cell receptor beta chains from one specimen sequenced in a study of blood T cell repertoires in COVID-19. Using immunoSEQ multiplex PCR, the repertoire was profiled, and TCRdb retains in-frame clones only, with some absent. Of approximately 320,000 clones listed, approximately 85% are singletons. Input material: peripheral blood. These receptors were obtained from a human donor in a cohort sampled during active COVID-19.

This clone came up a few times. The genes are TRBV11-3 and TRBJ2-7; 7 positions match TRBD1. Germline V gene sequence: CDR1 SGHNT, CDR2 YENEEA. The V gene end was trimmed by 4 bases and the J gene end by 6 bases; junction bases not matched to a gene: 6. This CDR3 spans 13 amino acids. Here the CDR3 reads CASSSGTEVEQYF. The CDR3 DNA follows: TGTGCCAGCAGCTCCGGGACAGAGGTCGAGCAGTACTTC.

The chain carries TRBV7-9 and TRBJ1-5; the D is unclear. Per germline, CDR1 SEHNR and CDR2 FQNEAQ (reference sequence). This CDR3 has 13 residues. Trimming left V 1 base short and J 4 bases short, with 5 bases between. The CDR3 DNA sequence: TGTGCCAGCAGCTTAGAGACAAATCAGCCCCAGCATTTT. Translating gives CASSLETNQPQHF.

V gene TRBV6-6 combines with J gene TRBJ1-6; the match to TRBD1 covers 8 bases. The length of the CDR3 is 15 residues. Unmatched junction bases numbered 4, after V lost 2 bases and J lost 7 bases. Germline V CDR1 and CDR2: MNHNY, SVGAGI (reference sequence). The CDR3 spells CASSYRTGTNSPLHF. The CDR3 DNA reads TGTGCCAGCAGTTACAGGACAGGGACCAATTCACCCCTCCACTTT.

The chain links TRBV19 to TRBJ1-5; possibly TRBD1 for D (5 bases). Germline CDR1 reads LNHDA; CDR2 reads SQIVND (reference sequence). Between the trimmed V and J ends, which lost 3 bases and 5 bases, there was a span of 23 bases. This CDR3 comprises 18 residues. CDR3 residues: CASSIIGQGIWRDQPQHF. The CDR3 region has the DNA TGTGCCAGTAGTATTATCGGGCAGGGTATTTGGAGGGATCAGCCCCAGCATTTT.

V usage is TRBV27 and J usage is TRBJ2-7; D remains unclear. Germline V gives CDR1 MNHEY, CDR2 SMNVEV (reference sequence). The length of the CDR3 is 13 residues. Trimming cost V 3 bases and J 1 base, with 7 bases left between them. CDR3 coding DNA: TGTGCCAGCAGTTTTACAAGATCCTACGAGCAGTACTTC. It specifies CASSFTRSYEQYF.

The chain couples TRBV19 to TRBJ1-2, with D unresolved. Germline V gene sequence: CDR1 LNHDA, CDR2 SQIVND (reference sequence). The V end lost 3 bases, the J end lost 8 bases, and 13 bases lay between the germline ends. The CDR3 consists of 13 residues. In DNA form, the CDR3 reads TGTGCCAGTAGTATTAAAAGGGCGGGAGGCTACACCTTC. This sequence encodes CASSIKRAGGYTF.

The chain has TRBV7-9 and TRBJ2-5, with a possible D match to TRBD1 (6 bases). Germline V gene data show CDR1 as SEHNR and CDR2 as FQNEAQ (reference sequence). V lost 0 bases to trimming and J lost 5 bases, with 7 bases between them. The CDR3 consists of 13 residues. The CDR3 region is CASSLAGAETQYF. The CDR3 DNA is TGTGCCAGCAGCTTAGCGGGGGCCGAGACCCAGTACTTC.

The genes are TRBV19 and TRBJ1-5; 8 bases are shared with TRBD1. The CDR3 covers 13 residues. Germline V lookup: CDR1 LNHDA, CDR2 SQIVND (reference sequence). J lost 6 bases, V lost 8 bases, and 6 bases had no gene match. DNA for the CDR3: TGTGCCAGTGACAGGGGCCAAGGTCAGCCCCAGCATTTT. Residues: CASDRGQGQPQHF.

This clone was observed at least ten times. This rearrangement joins TRBV6-4 to TRBJ2-1, with D perhaps TRBD1 (5 bases). This CDR3 has 13 residues. CDR1 and CDR2 (germline): MRHNA, SNTAGT. The V and J ends lost 3 bases and 3 bases respectively, with 6 bases between them. The CDR3 sequence is CASSEDNYNEQFF. The DNA of the CDR3 is TGTGCCAGCAGTGAGGACAACTACAATGAGCAGTTCTTC.

This chain links TRBV4-1 with TRBJ1-4; 11 nucleotides align to TRBD1. V lost 6 bases, J lost 8 bases, and 11 bases stayed unmatched. The CDR3 sequence is 16 residues long. CDR1 is MGHRA and CDR2 is YSYEKL in the germline V gene. The CDR3 sequence: CASRFLGQGDGEKLFF. As DNA, the CDR3 is TGCGCCAGCAGATTTCTGGGACAGGGGGATGGAGAAAAACTGTTTTTT.